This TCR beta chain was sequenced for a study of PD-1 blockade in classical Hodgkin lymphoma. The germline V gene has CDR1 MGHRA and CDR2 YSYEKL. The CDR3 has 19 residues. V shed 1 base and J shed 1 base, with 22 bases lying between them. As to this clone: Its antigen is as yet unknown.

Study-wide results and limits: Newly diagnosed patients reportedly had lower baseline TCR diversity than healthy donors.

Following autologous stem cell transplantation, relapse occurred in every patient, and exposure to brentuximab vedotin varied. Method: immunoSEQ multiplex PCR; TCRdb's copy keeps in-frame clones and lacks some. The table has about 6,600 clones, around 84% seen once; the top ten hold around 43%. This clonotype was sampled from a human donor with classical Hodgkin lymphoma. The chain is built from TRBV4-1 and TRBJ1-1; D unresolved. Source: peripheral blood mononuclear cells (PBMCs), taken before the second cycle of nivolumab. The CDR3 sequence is CASSQGVGRGRYSNTEAFF. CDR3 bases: TGCGCCAGCAGCCAAGGAGTGGGGAGAGGTAGGTATTCGAACACTGAAGCTTTCTTT.